Judged by abundance, the clone carrying this T cell receptor (beta chain) is medium-sized. The antigen remains undetermined. This sample was included in a study of cytomegalovirus exposure and HLA in healthy donors. This CDR3 is 14 amino acids long. J lost 6 bases, V lost 3 bases, and 7 bases had no gene match. In germline, CDR1 is SQVTM, CDR2 ANQGSEA. Study findings and constraints: Generally TCR sequences proved uncommon, though certain public TCRs appeared in numerous donors. Within a later analysis, the majority of CMV-associated TCR beta chains appeared HLA-restricted.

PCR involved 60 Vbeta and 13 Jbeta primers. Per the original methods: Some 9.9 million shared chains were among approximately 80 million unique TCR beta chains counted in a later analysis. The method was immunoSEQ multiplex PCR; TCRdb's version includes in-frame clones alone and lacks a portion of them. For V, J and clone size, that table is used; D and trimming come from the DNA. The sample holds more than 90,000 clones; just under 70% are singletons and the top ten take roughly 9%. V is TRBV29-1 and J is TRBJ2-5; 10 bases map to TRBD1. The sequence came from a man aged 25-45 years in good health and CMV-seropositive. Sequenced material: PBMCs. Written as DNA, the CDR3 is TGCAGCGTTGACACGGGGGGACAGGGGAAGACCCAGTACTTC. It encodes CSVDTGGQGKTQYF.